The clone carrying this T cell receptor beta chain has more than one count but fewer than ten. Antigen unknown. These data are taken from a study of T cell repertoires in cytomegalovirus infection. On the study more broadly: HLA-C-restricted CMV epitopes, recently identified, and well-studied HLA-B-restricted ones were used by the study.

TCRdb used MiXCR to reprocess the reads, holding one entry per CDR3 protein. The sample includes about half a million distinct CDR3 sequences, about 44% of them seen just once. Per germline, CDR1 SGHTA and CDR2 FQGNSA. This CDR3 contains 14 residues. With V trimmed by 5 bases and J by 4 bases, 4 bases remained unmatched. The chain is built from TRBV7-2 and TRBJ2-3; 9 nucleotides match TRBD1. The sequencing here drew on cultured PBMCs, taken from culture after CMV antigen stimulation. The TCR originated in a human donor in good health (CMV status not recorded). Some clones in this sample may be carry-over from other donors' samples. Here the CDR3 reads CASSHRDRADTQYF. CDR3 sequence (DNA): TGTGCCAGCAGCCACCGGGACAGGGCAGATACGCAGTATTTT.